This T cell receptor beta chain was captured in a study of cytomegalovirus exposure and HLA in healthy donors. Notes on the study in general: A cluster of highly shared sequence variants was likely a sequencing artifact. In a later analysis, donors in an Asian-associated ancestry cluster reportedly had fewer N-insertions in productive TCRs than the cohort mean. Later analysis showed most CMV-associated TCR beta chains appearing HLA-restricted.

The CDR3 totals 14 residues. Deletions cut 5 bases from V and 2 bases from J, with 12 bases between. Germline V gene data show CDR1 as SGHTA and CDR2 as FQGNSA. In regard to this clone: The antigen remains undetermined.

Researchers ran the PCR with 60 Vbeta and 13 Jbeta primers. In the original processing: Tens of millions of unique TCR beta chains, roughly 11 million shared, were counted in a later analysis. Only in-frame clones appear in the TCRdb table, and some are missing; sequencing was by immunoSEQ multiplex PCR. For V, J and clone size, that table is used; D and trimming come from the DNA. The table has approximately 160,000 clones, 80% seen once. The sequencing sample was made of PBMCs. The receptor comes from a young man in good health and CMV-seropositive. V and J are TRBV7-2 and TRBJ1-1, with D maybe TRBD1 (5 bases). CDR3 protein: CASSPWTSNTEAFF. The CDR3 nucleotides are TGTGCCAGCAGCCCCTGGACAAGCAACACTGAAGCTTTCTTT.